The clone carrying this T cell receptor beta chain was observed once. The data belong to a study of T cell changes during pregnancy in multiple sclerosis. Sequencing used immunoSEQ multiplex PCR; TCRdb keeps in-frame clones, though not all of them. The sample consists of roughly 59,000 clones, 91% of them appearing once. The material was peripheral blood, obtained in the third trimester of pregnancy. This TCR derives from a female donor in good health, enrolled as a control in a pregnancy study.

The CDR3 protein is CASSPQGLGGTDTQYF. For the CDR3, the DNA is TGTGCCAGCAGCCCCCAGGGACTAGGGGGCACAGATACGCAGTATTTT. The gene calls are TRBV7-2 and TRBJ2-3; 8 bases agree with TRBD2. V shed 5 bases and J 1 base; nucleotides not matched to a gene: 8. From germline, CDR1 is SGHTA and CDR2 FQGNSA. CDR3 size: 16 residues.